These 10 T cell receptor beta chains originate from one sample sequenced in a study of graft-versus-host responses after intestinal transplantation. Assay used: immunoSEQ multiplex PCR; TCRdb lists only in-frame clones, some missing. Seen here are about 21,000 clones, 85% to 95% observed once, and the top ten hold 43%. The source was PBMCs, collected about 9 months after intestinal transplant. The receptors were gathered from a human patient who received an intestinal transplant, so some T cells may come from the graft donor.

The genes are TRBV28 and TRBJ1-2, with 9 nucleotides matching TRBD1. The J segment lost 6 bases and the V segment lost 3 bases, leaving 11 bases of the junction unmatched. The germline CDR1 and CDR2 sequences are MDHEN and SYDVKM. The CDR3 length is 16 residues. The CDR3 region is CASSLPGTGTTNGYTF. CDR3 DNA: TGTGCCAGCAGTTTGCCTGGGACAGGGACAACCAATGGCTACACCTTC.

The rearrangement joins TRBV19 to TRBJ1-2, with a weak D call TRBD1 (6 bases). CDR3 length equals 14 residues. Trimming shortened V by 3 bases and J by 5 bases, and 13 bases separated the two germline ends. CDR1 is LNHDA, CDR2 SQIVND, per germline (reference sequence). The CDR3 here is CASSIEGQPYGYTF. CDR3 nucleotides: TGTGCCAGTAGTATCGAAGGACAGCCATATGGCTACACCTTC.

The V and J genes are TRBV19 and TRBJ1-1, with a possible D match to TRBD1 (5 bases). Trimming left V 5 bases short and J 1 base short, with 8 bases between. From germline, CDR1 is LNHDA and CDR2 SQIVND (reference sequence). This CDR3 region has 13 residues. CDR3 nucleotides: TGTGCCAGTAGTTTACAGGAGAACACTGAAGCTTTCTTT. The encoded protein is CASSLQENTEAFF.

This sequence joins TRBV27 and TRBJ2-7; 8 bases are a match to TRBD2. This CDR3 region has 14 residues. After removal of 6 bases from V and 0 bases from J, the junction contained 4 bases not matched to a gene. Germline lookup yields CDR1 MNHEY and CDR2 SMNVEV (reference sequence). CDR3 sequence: CASRWREDSYEQYF. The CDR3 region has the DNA TGTGCCAGCAGGTGGCGGGAGGACTCCTACGAGCAGTACTTC.

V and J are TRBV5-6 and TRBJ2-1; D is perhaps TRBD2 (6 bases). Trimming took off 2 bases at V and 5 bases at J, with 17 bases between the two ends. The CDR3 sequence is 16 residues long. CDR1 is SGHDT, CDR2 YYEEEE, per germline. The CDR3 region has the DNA TGTGCCAGCAGCTTATACCAGGCGCGGGGAAACAATGAGCAGTTCTTC. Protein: CASSLYQARGNNEQFF. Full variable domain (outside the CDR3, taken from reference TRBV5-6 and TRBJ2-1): DAGVTQSPTHLIKTRGQQVTLRCSPKSGHDTVSWYQQALGQGPQFIFQYYEEEERQRGNFPDRFSGHQFPNYSSELNVNALLLGDSALYLCASSLYQARGNNEQFFGPGTRLTVL.

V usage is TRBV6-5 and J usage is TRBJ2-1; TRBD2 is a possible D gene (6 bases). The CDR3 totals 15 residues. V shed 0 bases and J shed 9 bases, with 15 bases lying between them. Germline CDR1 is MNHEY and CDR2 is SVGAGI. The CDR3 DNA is TGTGCCAGCAGTTACTCGGCGTCTAGCGAGGGTGAGCAGTTCTTC. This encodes CASSYSASSEGEQFF.

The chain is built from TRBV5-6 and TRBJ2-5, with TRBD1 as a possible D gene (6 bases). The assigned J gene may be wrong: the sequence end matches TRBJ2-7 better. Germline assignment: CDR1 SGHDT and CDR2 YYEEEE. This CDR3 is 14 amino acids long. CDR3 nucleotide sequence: TGTGCCAGCAGCTTGGCCGGGACAACATACGAGCAGTACTTC. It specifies CASSLAGTTYEQYF.

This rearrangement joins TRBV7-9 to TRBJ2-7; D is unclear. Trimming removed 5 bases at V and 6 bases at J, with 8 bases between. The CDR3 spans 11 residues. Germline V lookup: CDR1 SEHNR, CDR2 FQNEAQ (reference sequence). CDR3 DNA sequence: TGTGCCAGCAGCCAAGTGGGCGAGCAGTACTTC. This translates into CASSQVGEQYF.

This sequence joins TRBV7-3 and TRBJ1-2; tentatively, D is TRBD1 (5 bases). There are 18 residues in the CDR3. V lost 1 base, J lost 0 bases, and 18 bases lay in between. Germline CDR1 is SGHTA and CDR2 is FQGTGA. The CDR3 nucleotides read TGTGCCAGCAGCTTAAACCCCCGGGGCCATACCGCTAACTATGGCTACACCTTC. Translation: CASSLNPRGHTANYGYTF.

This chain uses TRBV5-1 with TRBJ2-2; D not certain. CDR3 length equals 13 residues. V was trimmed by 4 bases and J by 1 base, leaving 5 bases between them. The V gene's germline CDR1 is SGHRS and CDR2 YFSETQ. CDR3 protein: CASSEMNTGELFF. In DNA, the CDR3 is TGCGCCAGCAGCGAAATGAACACCGGGGAGCTGTTTTTT.